These T cell receptor beta chains were read from a single sample in a study of T cell responses to AZD1222 COVID-19 vaccine. The protocol was immunoSEQ multiplex PCR, while the TCRdb copy is restricted to in-frame clones and leaves out a portion. The table shows around 88,000 clones, with about 86% occurring only once. The material sequenced was peripheral blood, taken on day 0 of AZD1222 vaccination. These receptors came from an adult in good health. The CDR3 runs from the conserved cysteine through the conserved F or W. A D gene is named only where the DNA matches it firmly. Size is omitted from some rows. Given values are once, few, many or a class for expanded clones.

V: TRBV29-1; D: TRBD1; J: TRBJ1-2; size: .; DNA: TGCAGCGTGAGAGGGACAGCCGAGTCCGGCTACACCTTC; CDR3: CSVRGTAESGYTF
V: TRBV5-1; D: TRBD1; J: TRBJ2-1; size: .; DNA: TGCGCCAGCAGCGGGGACAGGCCCCTATACAATGAGCAGTTCTTC; CDR3: CASSGDRPLYNEQFF
V: TRBV5-1; D: .; J: TRBJ1-4; size: .; DNA: TGCGCCAGCAGCGACCGGTATGATGAAAAACTGTTTTTT; CDR3: CASSDRYDEKLFF
V: TRBV5-1; D: .; J: TRBJ2-5; size: .; DNA: TGCGCCAGCAGCTTGCGAGACCAATGGGGGGCCCAGTACTTC; CDR3: CASSLRDQWGAQYF
V: TRBV4-3; D: .; J: TRBJ2-2; size: many; DNA: TGCGCCAGCAGCCAAGATTGGCAGGACACCGGGGAGCTGTTTTTT; CDR3: CASSQDWQDTGELFF
V: TRBV5-1; D: TRBD1; J: TRBJ1-1; size: .; DNA: TGCGCCAGCAGCCCTACCCCTGACAGGGGGCTTGGCGACACTGAAGCTTTCTTT; CDR3: CASSPTPDRGLGDTEAFF
V: TRBV24-1; D: TRBD1; J: TRBJ1-5; size: .; DNA: TGTGCCACCAGTACCACAGGGGTCAATCAGCCCCAGCATTTT; CDR3: CATSTTGVNQPQHF
V: TRBV19; D: .; J: TRBJ2-2; size: .; DNA: TGTGCCAGTAGTCCGCGGCGGGGCGCGAACACCGGGGAGCTGTTTTTT; CDR3: CASSPRRGANTGELFF
V: TRBV6-5; D: TRBD1; J: TRBJ1-3; size: many; DNA: TGTGCCAGCAGTTGGGGGACAGCGAGCTCTGGAAACACCATATATTTT; CDR3: CASSWGTASSGNTIYF
V: TRBV30; D: .; J: TRBJ2-7; size: .; DNA: TGTGCCTGGAGTAGAGGTTCTCACGAGCAGTACTTC; CDR3: CAWSRGSHEQYF
V: TRBV30; D: .; J: TRBJ1-5; size: .; DNA: TGTGCCTGGAGTCAACAGGGTGCGCCCCAGCATTTT; CDR3: CAWSQQGAPQHF
V: TRBV2; D: TRBD1; J: TRBJ1-3; size: .; DNA: TGTGCCAGCAGACCGGGGACAGGGGCTGGAAACACCATATATTTT; CDR3: CASRPGTGAGNTIYF
V: TRBV11-3; D: .; J: TRBJ2-3; size: .; DNA: TGTGCCAGCAGCACTTTTAACGGAGATACGCAGTATTTT; CDR3: CASSTFNGDTQYF
V: TRBV10-3; D: .; J: TRBJ1-2; size: once; DNA: TGTGCCACCTCCAGTCTGGAGGGCTACACCTTC; CDR3: CATSSLEGYTF
V: TRBV5-4; D: .; J: TRBJ1-2; size: .; DNA: TGTGCCAGCAGCTTGGAGACACAGGCGCTCTATGGCTACACCTTC; CDR3: CASSLETQALYGYTF
V: TRBV19; D: .; J: TRBJ2-7; size: few; DNA: TGTGCCAGCGCCCTATCTGGGGGCGTCTACGAGCAGTACTTC; CDR3: CASALSGGVYEQYF